This TCR beta chain was sequenced in a study of cytomegalovirus exposure and HLA in healthy donors. The PCR used 60 Vbeta and 13 Jbeta primers. TCRdb keeps only in-frame clones here, not all; method: immunoSEQ multiplex PCR. The sample includes approximately 100,000 clones, roughly four fifths of them seen just once. V lost 4 bases and J lost 2; bases outside the gene matches: 5. This CDR3 has 15 amino acids. Germline CDR1 is MNHNS and CDR2 is SASEGT. The sample consisted of PBMCs. The clonotype originates from a man aged 45 to 65 in good health and CMV-seronegative. The rearrangement links TRBV6-1 to TRBJ1-5, with 7 nucleotides matching TRBD1. CDR3 sequence (DNA): TGTGCCAGCAGTGGACAGGGAGGCGGCAATCAGCCCCAGCATTTT. As protein: CASSGQGGGNQPQHF.